This is a list of T cell receptor delta chains from one sample in a study of gamma-delta chains in newborns, infants, children. TCRdb called clones anew from the reads with CATT. The sample includes about 8,500 delta-chain clones, approximately 3.1% of them seen just once. The sample comprised blood. Every receptor here comes from a child who was a newborn, infant or young child, either healthy, febrile or measles-vaccinated (not recorded which). Both conserved end residues are part of each CDR3. The D gene is left open where the match is weak. Some rows mark clone size as missing; the rest say once, few, many or name a class of expanded clone.

CDR3,DNA,V,J,D,size
CACDATGFRDTRQMFF,TGTGCCTGTGACGCGACTGGGTTCAGGGACACCCGACAGATGTTTTTC,TRDV2,TRDJ3,.,medium-sized
CACDTGGYFSSWGTRQMFF,TGTGCCTGTGATACTGGGGGATACTTCAGCTCCTGGGGCACCCGACAGATGTTTTTC,TRDV2,TRDJ3,TRDD3,few
CALGERVYDWGYYTDKLIF,TGTGCTCTTGGGGAGAGAGTCTACGATTGGGGATATTACACCGATAAACTCATCTTT,TRDV1,TRDJ1,TRDD3,.
CACDTVRGMPLSSWDTRQMFF,TGTGCCTGTGACACCGTGAGGGGGATGCCCCTCAGCTCCTGGGACACCCGACAGATGTTTTTC,TRDV2,TRDJ3,TRDD3,.
CACDTVELGDALTAQLFF,TGTGCCTGTGACACCGTAGAACTGGGGGATGCTTTGACAGCACAACTCTTCTTT,TRDV2,TRDJ2,TRDD3,medium-sized
CACDTVRGGTFSWDTRQMFF,TGTGCCTGTGACACCGTACGAGGGGGTACCTTTTCCTGGGACACCCGACAGATGTTTTTC,TRDV2,TRDJ3,.,.
CACDTGGYFSSWDTRQMFF,TGTGCCTGTGACACTGGGGGATACTTTAGCTCCTGGGACACCCGACAGATGTTTTTC,TRDV2,TRDJ3,TRDD3,medium-sized
CACDYTGGYTWDTRQMFF,TGTGCCTGTGACTATACTGGGGGATACACCTGGGACACCCGACAGATGTTTTTC,TRDV2,TRDJ3,TRDD3,medium-sized
CACDATGSSWDTRQMFF,TGTGCCTGTGACGCCACTGGGAGCTCCTGGGACACCCGACAGATGTTTTTC,TRDV2,TRDJ3,.,many
CACDTLLGDRNWDTRQMFF,TGTGCCTGTGACACCTTACTGGGGGATAGGAACTGGGACACCCGACAGATGTTTTTC,TRDV2,TRDJ3,TRDD3,medium-sized
CACDTWGISDSWDTRQMFF,TGTGCCTGTGACACCTGGGGGATAAGTGACTCCTGGGACACCCGACAGATGTTTTTC,TRDV2,TRDJ3,TRDD3,many
CACDTVLLGDRALTAQLFF,TGTGCCTGTGACACTGTACTACTGGGGGATAGGGCTTTGACAGCACAACTCTTCTTT,TRDV2,TRDJ2,TRDD3,medium-sized
CACDTIRTGGFWDTRQMFF,TGTGCCTGTGACACTATCCGTACTGGGGGATTCTGGGACACCCGACAGATGTTTTTC,TRDV2,TRDJ3,TRDD3,.
CACDLLGDTNWDTRQMFF,TGTGCCTGTGACCTTCTGGGGGATACGAACTGGGACACCCGACAGATGTTTTTC,TRDV2,TRDJ3,TRDD3,medium-sized
CACEHLGDTDKLIF,TGTGCCTGTGAGCACCTGGGGGACACCGATAAACTCATCTTT,TRDV2,TRDJ1,TRDD3,medium-sized
CACDTTGGSRSWDTRQMFF,TGTGCCTGTGACACAACTGGGGGATCACGCTCCTGGGACACCCGACAGATGTTTTTC,TRDV2,TRDJ3,TRDD3,many
CACDSLGALYTDKLIF,TGTGCCTGTGACTCACTGGGGGCCCTGTACACCGATAAACTCATCTTT,TRDV2,TRDJ1,TRDD3,medium-sized
CACDTLGMPWDTRQMFF,TGTGCCTGTGACACCCTGGGGATGCCCTGGGACACCCGACAGATGTTTTTC,TRDV2,TRDJ3,.,.
CACDTYWGIWDTRQMFF,TGTGCCTGTGACACCTACTGGGGGATATGGGACACCCGACAGATGTTTTTC,TRDV2,TRDJ3,TRDD3,medium-sized
CACDTVGDTRWDTRQMFF,TGTGCCTGTGACACCGTGGGGGATACGCGCTGGGACACCCGACAGATGTTTTTC,TRDV2,TRDJ3,TRDD3,medium-sized
CACEPWGMTAQLFF,TGTGCCTGTGAGCCCTGGGGGATGACAGCACAACTCTTCTTT,TRDV2,TRDJ2,TRDD3,medium-sized
CACDSTGESSWDTRQMFF,TGTGCCTGCGACAGTACTGGGGAGAGCTCCTGGGACACCCGACAGATGTTTTTC,TRDV2,TRDJ3,TRDD3,.
CACDSLLGVPSSWDTRRMFF,TGTGCCTGTGACTCCCTACTGGGGGTCCCTAGCTCCTGGGACACCCGACGGATGTTTTTC,TRDV2,TRDJ3,TRDD3,few
CACDTLGDIWDTRRMFF,TGTGCCTGTGACACCCTGGGGGATATTTGGGACACCCGACGGATGTTTTTC,TRDV2,TRDJ3,TRDD3,few
CACDTGWDASSWDTRQMFF,TGTGCCTGTGACACCGGGTGGGATGCTAGCTCCTGGGACACCCGACAGATGTTTTTC,TRDV2,TRDJ3,.,medium-sized
CACDTVWGISSWDTRQMFF,TGTGCCTGTGACACCGTCTGGGGGATCAGCTCCTGGGACACCCGACAGATGTTTTTC,TRDV2,TRDJ3,TRDD3,few
CACDYWGIQSSWDTRQMFF,TGTGCCTGTGACTACTGGGGGATCCAAAGCTCCTGGGACACCCGACAGATGTTTTTC,TRDV2,TRDJ3,TRDD3,medium-sized
CACDTWDASSWDTRQMFF,TGTGCCTGTGACACCTGGGATGCGAGCTCCTGGGACACCCGACAGATGTTTTTC,TRDV2,TRDJ3,.,medium-sized
CARDRLSGDTTWDTRQMFF,TGTGCCCGTGACAGACTATCTGGGGATACGACATGGGACACCCGACAGATGTTTTTC,TRDV2,TRDJ3,TRDD3,.
CACDSTGRSSWDTRQMFF,TGTGCCTGTGACAGTACTGGGCGGAGCTCCTGGGACACCCGACAGATGTTTTTC,TRDV2,TRDJ3,.,medium-sized
CACDPLVGDGNWDTRQMFF,TGTGCCTGTGATCCCCTGGTGGGGGATGGTAACTGGGACACCCGACAGATGTTTTTC,TRDV2,TRDJ3,TRDD3,many
CACDTGGYSTDKLIF,TGTGCCTGTGACACTGGGGGATACTCGACCGATAAACTCATCTTT,TRDV2,TRDJ1,TRDD3,many
CACVGLLGDTGDKLIF,TGTGCCTGTGTGGGACTACTGGGGGATACGGGCGATAAACTCATCTTT,TRDV2,TRDJ1,TRDD3,medium-sized
CACDRLGVSSWDTRQMFF,TGTGCCTGTGACAGGCTGGGGGTTAGCTCCTGGGACACCCGACAGATGTTTTTC,TRDV2,TRDJ3,TRDD3,many
CACDTELGDKKPSWDTRQMFF,TGTGCCTGTGACACTGAGCTGGGGGATAAGAAGCCCTCCTGGGACACCCGACAGATGTTTTTC,TRDV2,TRDJ3,TRDD3,few
CACDTWGQDRVWDTRQMFF,TGTGCCTGTGACACCTGGGGCCAAGATCGGGTCTGGGACACCCGACAGATGTTTTTC,TRDV2,TRDJ3,.,few
CALGELGGDYYTDKLIF,TGTGCTCTTGGGGAACTAGGGGGGGACTATTACACCGATAAACTCATCTTT,TRDV1,TRDJ1,.,few
CACDSITGDLGLIF,TGTGCCTGTGACTCCATTACTGGGGACCTGGGACTCATCTTT,TRDV2,TRDJ1,TRDD3,large
CACEELGDTLTAQLFF,TGTGCCTGTGAAGAACTGGGGGATACGTTGACAGCACAACTCTTCTTT,TRDV2,TRDJ2,TRDD3,.
CACDTAEILRTWDTRQMFF,TGTGCCTGTGACACCGCCGAAATACTGCGGACCTGGGACACCCGACAGATGTTTTTC,TRDV2,TRDJ3,.,medium-sized